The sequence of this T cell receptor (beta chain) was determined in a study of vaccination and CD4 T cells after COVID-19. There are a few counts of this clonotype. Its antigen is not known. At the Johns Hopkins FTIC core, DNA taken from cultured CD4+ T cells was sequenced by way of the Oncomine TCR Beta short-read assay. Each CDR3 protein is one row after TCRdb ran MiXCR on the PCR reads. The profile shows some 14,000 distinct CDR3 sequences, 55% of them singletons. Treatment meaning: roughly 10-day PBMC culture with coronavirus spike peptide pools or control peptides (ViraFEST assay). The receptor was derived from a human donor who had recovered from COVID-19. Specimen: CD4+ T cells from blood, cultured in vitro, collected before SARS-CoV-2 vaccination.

The CDR3, as DNA: TGCAGTGCACACAAACAGGGGGAGCGGACCGGGGAGCTGTTTTTT. This codes for CSAHKQGERTGELFF. The chain is built from TRBV20-1 and TRBJ2-2; TRBD1 matches at 8 bases. The trim removed 6 bases at V and 5 bases at J, leaving 11 bases unmatched. Looked up from germline, CDR1 is DFQATT and CDR2 is SNEGSKA (reference sequence). CDR3 length: 15 amino acids.